This entry lists 27 T cell receptor beta chains sequenced from one sample in a study of cytomegalovirus exposure and HLA in healthy donors. The PCR made use of 60 Vbeta and 13 Jbeta primers. Here immunoSEQ multiplex PCR was the method, and the copy in TCRdb shows in-frame clones only, minus some. The sample lists approximately 160,000 clones; 68% were seen once. Sequencing input: PBMCs. Receptors were obtained from a man aged 50 to 60 in good health and CMV-seronegative.

The J gene is TRBJ1-6, the V gene TRBV2; tentatively, D is TRBD1 (6 bases). This CDR3 spans 14 amino acids. Germline CDR1 and CDR2: SNHLY and FYNNEI. V was clipped by 6 bases and J by 7 bases, with 13 bases between them. CDR3 bases: TGTGCCAGCAGGGCCGGGACATTAAATTCACCCCTCCACTTT. Translation: CASRAGTLNSPLHF.

The chain recombines TRBV5-1 with TRBJ2-1; 8 nucleotides align to TRBD1. CDR3 length: 13 amino acids. The trim removed 7 bases at V and 6 bases at J, leaving 6 bases unmatched. Per the germline V gene, CDR1 is SGHRS and CDR2 is YFSETQ. CDR3 sequence: CASADQGANEQFF. The CDR3 coding sequence is TGCGCCAGCGCTGACCAGGGGGCCAATGAGCAGTTCTTC.

The rearrangement links TRBV18 to TRBJ2-3; tentatively, D is TRBD2 (6 bases). The CDR3 runs 14 residues. CDR1 KGHSH and CDR2 LQKENI come from the germline V gene. V was trimmed by 0 bases and J by 4 bases, leaving 8 bases between them. In DNA, the CDR3 is TGTGCCAGCTCACCACCGGGGACTCCAGATACGCAGTATTTT. Its translation: CASSPPGTPDTQYF.

The rearrangement links TRBV25-1 to TRBJ2-3, with 8 nucleotides matching TRBD2. This CDR3 spans 14 amino acids. The germline V gene has CDR1 MGHDK and CDR2 SYGVNS. V shed 5 bases, J shed 2 bases, and the junction held 3 bases outside the gene matches. DNA for the CDR3: TGTGCCAGCAGTCGGGGGGGAGCCACAGATACGCAGTATTTT. Translating it yields CASSRGGATDTQYF.

Concerning this clone: A read error may produce the germline difference seen at one junction end. This chain uses TRBV5-4 with TRBJ2-1; D unresolved. Germline V gives CDR1 SGHNT, CDR2 YYREEE (reference sequence). CDR3 length equals 15 residues. CDR3 amino acids: CASSPNVGSHNEQFF. Here the CDR3 DNA reads TGTGCCAGCAGCCCGAATGTGGGCTCCCACAATGAGCAGTTCTTC.

The V gene is TRBV6-1, the J gene TRBJ1-6, with a weak D call TRBD1 (5 bases). Per the germline V gene, CDR1 is MNHNS and CDR2 is SASEGT. The ends were cut back, 6 bases at V and 7 bases at J, with 10 bases in the middle. The CDR3 extends over 13 amino acids. The CDR3 DNA reads as TGTGCCAGCAGGGACATACAGAATTCACCCCTCCACTTT. This encodes CASRDIQNSPLHF.

The genes are TRBV29-1 and TRBJ1-1, with D unresolved. Germline lookup yields CDR1 SQVTM and CDR2 ANQGSEA. The germline V and J ends were trimmed by 7 bases and 1 base, with 13 bases remaining between them. The CDR3 spans 13 residues. The CDR3 DNA reads as TGCAGCGGTGTTCACAGCGGGAACACTGAAGCTTTCTTT. Protein sequence: CSGVHSGNTEAFF.

This clone was found a few times. The V and J genes are TRBV19 and TRBJ1-5; weak D call: TRBD1 (6 bases). Trimming took 3 bases from V and 4 from J, leaving 10 bases between them. From germline, CDR1 is LNHDA and CDR2 SQIVND (reference sequence). This CDR3 has 14 amino acids. CDR3 sequence: CASSMGARNQPQHF. In nucleotides, the CDR3 is TGTGCCAGTAGTATGGGGGCGAGGAATCAGCCCCAGCATTTT. Together with reference TRBV19 and TRBJ1-5, the CDR3 gives the full variable domain: DGGITQSPKYLFRKEGQNVTLSCEQNLNHDAMYWYRQDPGQGLRLIYYSQIVNDFQKGDIAEGYSVSREKKESFPLTVTSAQKNPTAFYLCASSMGARNQPQHFGDGTRLSIL.

V and J are TRBV9 and TRBJ1-1, with 8 positions matching TRBD1. Germline CDR1 SGDLS, CDR2 YYNGEE. The junction had 22 bases not matched to a gene; V was cut back by 6 bases and J by 6 bases. This CDR3 spans 18 amino acids. The CDR3 spells CASTPSILTGDRKAEAFF. In DNA form, the CDR3 reads TGTGCCAGCACCCCCTCGATATTGACAGGGGACCGGAAGGCTGAAGCTTTCTTT.

This chain links TRBV27 with TRBJ1-4, with TRBD1 identical over 10 bases. The CDR3 runs to 16 residues. Per germline, CDR1 MNHEY and CDR2 SMNVEV (reference sequence). The V and J ends lost 6 bases and 3 bases, in that order; junction bases with no gene match: 7. CDR3: CASSPGQGWSNEKLFF. The CDR3 region has the DNA TGTGCCAGCAGCCCGGGACAGGGGTGGTCTAATGAAAAACTGTTTTTT.

The rearrangement uses TRBV2 and TRBJ2-7; maybe TRBD2 (6 bases). The CDR3 consists of 15 residues. Trimming shortened V by 2 bases and J by 1 base, and 12 bases separated the two germline ends. The germline V gene encodes CDR1 SNHLY and CDR2 FYNNEI. CDR3 sequence reads: CASSEWAGLSYEQYF. The CDR3 bases are TGTGCCAGCAGTGAATGGGCAGGACTATCCTACGAGCAGTACTTC. Full variable domain (outside the CDR3, taken from reference TRBV2 and TRBJ2-7): EPEVTQTPSHQVTQMGQEVILRCVPISNHLYFYWYRQILGQKVEFLVSFYNNEISEKSEIFDDQFSVERPDGSNFTLKIRSTKLEDSAMYFCASSEWAGLSYEQYFGPGTRLTVT.

The rearrangement joins TRBV7-9 to TRBJ1-5; D remains unclear. Germline V CDR1 and CDR2: SEHNR, FQNEAQ (reference sequence). V lost 1 base and J lost 4, with 5 bases in between. This CDR3 is built from 13 residues. CDR3 bases: TGTGCCAGCAGCTTAGGGGAGAATCAGCCCCAGCATTTT. This codes for CASSLGENQPQHF.

The chain is built from TRBV4-2 and TRBJ2-2; 9 bases map to TRBD2. V lost 3 bases, J lost 6 bases, and 8 bases stayed unmatched. The germline CDR1 and CDR2 sequences are LGHNA and YNFKEQ. This CDR3 region has 16 residues. The CDR3 bases are TGTGCCAGCAGCCACCCCATAGCGGGGGAGTCCGGGGAGCTGTTTTTT. Protein: CASSHPIAGESGELFF.

The rearrangement links TRBV5-1 to TRBJ2-1; 7 positions agree with TRBD2. The CDR3 contains 18 residues. Losses at the gene ends were 4 bases for V and 0 bases for J; bases not matched to a gene: 13. Germline loops: CDR1 SGHRS, CDR2 YFSETQ. CDR3 sequence reads: CASSPGVAGTSSYNEQFF. CDR3 coding DNA: TGCGCCAGCAGCCCCGGGGTAGCGGGTACCAGCTCCTACAATGAGCAGTTCTTC.

As concerns this clone: The sample holds other DNA sequences that translate to the same CDR3. The rearrangement uses TRBV5-1 and TRBJ2-3; 7 bases align to TRBD1. V lost 3 bases and J lost 1; bases outside the gene matches: 2. The CDR3 length is 14 residues. CDR1 is SGHRS and CDR2 is YFSETQ in the germline V gene. CDR3 sequence: CASSSGQGTDTQYF. In DNA, the CDR3 is TGCGCCAGCAGCTCTGGACAGGGCACAGATACGCAGTATTTT. Variable domain in full (rest from reference TRBV5-1 and TRBJ2-3): KAGVTQTPRYLIKTRGQQVTLSCSPISGHRSVSWYQQTPGQGLQFLFEYFSETQRNKGNFPGRFSGRQFSNSRSEMNVSTLELGDSALYLCASSSGQGTDTQYFGPGTRLTVL.

In its sample, this clone was seen once. The gene calls are TRBV11-3 and TRBJ2-1; the match to TRBD2 covers 11 bases. Germline V CDR1 and CDR2: SGHNT, YENEEA. The length of the CDR3 is 16 residues. J lost 7 bases, V lost 1 base, and 6 bases had no gene match. CDR3 sequence: CASSLGASGGQNEQFF. DNA for the CDR3: TGTGCCAGCAGCTTAGGAGCTAGCGGGGGGCAGAATGAGCAGTTCTTC.

The gene calls are TRBV5-4 and TRBJ2-1; 12 bases agree with TRBD2. V dropped 4 bases and J dropped 6; count of bases not matched to a gene: 5. This CDR3 is 15 amino acids long. Germline assignment: CDR1 SGHNT and CDR2 YYREEE (reference sequence). The CDR3 sequence: CASSVASGGANEQFF. The CDR3 DNA reads as TGTGCCAGCAGCGTAGCTAGCGGGGGGGCCAATGAGCAGTTCTTC. Drawing the rest from reference TRBV5-4 and TRBJ2-1, the complete variable domain is ETGVTQSPTHLIKTRGQQVTLRCSSQSGHNTVSWYQQALGQGPQFIFQYYREEENGRGNFPPRFSGLQFPNYSSELNVNALELDDSALYLCASSVASGGANEQFFGPGTRLTVL.

This clone was detected only a few times. The chain joins TRBV18 to TRBJ1-2; no firm D call. Germline-derived CDR1 and CDR2 are KGHSH and LQKENI. The V end lost 1 base, the J end lost 2 bases, and 5 bases lay between the germline ends. This CDR3 spans 13 amino acids. For the CDR3, the DNA is TGTGCCAGCTCACCACGGGAGAACTATGGCTACACCTTC. Translated, it gives CASSPRENYGYTF.

This clone was detected a few times. In DNA form, the CDR3 reads TGTGCCAGCAGTTGGTACCGGGATACGCAGTATTTT. It encodes CASSWYRDTQYF. This chain uses TRBV7-2 with TRBJ2-3; D ambiguous. Trimming took off 6 bases at V and 6 bases at J, with 10 bases between the two ends. Germline loops: CDR1 SGHTA, CDR2 FQGNSA. The CDR3 runs to 12 residues.

The chain employs TRBV6-1 and TRBJ1-1; D may be TRBD1 (6 bases). Germline V lookup: CDR1 MNHNS, CDR2 SASEGT. CDR3 length equals 14 residues. V lost 6 bases and J 1 base, leaving 12 bases between the germline ends. CDR3: CASRPTGENTEAFF. DNA for the CDR3: TGTGCCAGCAGACCGACAGGAGAGAACACTGAAGCTTTCTTT.

This chain joins TRBV5-1 and TRBJ1-1; 9 nucleotides agree with TRBD1. The V and J ends lost 0 bases and 4 bases, in that order; junction bases with no gene match: 4. The germline gives CDR1 SGHRS, CDR2 YFSETQ. The CDR3 consists of 15 residues. The CDR3 bases are TGCGCCAGCAGCTTGGGGGACAGGGAGGCCACTGAAGCTTTCTTT. Protein sequence: CASSLGDREATEAFF. Based on the CDR3 plus reference TRBV5-1 and TRBJ1-1, the full variable domain is KAGVTQTPRYLIKTRGQQVTLSCSPISGHRSVSWYQQTPGQGLQFLFEYFSETQRNKGNFPGRFSGRQFSNSRSEMNVSTLELGDSALYLCASSLGDREATEAFFGQGTRLTVV.

The CDR3 region is CASSESWAETQYF. In DNA form, the CDR3 reads TGTGCCAGCAGTGAAAGTTGGGCGGAGACCCAGTACTTC. The J gene is TRBJ2-5, the V gene TRBV2; D remains ambiguous. Trimming left V 2 bases short and J 5 bases short, with 9 bases between. This CDR3 spans 13 amino acids. Germline-derived CDR1 and CDR2 are SNHLY and FYNNEI.

The rearrangement joins TRBV28 to TRBJ1-1, with 7 bases lining up with TRBD1. The CDR3 runs to 14 residues. V was pared by 6 bases and J by 2 bases, with 6 bases of the junction left unmatched. Germline lookup yields CDR1 MDHEN and CDR2 SYDVKM. The CDR3 loop is CASSGRQGNTEAFF. CDR3 in DNA: TGTGCCAGCAGCGGCCGACAGGGAAACACTGAAGCTTTCTTT.

The V call is TRBV25-1, the J call TRBJ2-5; no clear D. The tail of the sequence fits TRBJ2-7 better, so the J call may be wrong. Germline lookup yields CDR1 MGHDK and CDR2 SYGVNS. The CDR3 covers 13 residues. CDR3 residues: CASSLPGSYEQYF. CDR3 DNA: TGTGCCAGCAGTCTCCCGGGTTCCTACGAGCAGTACTTC.

The chain couples TRBV7-2 to TRBJ2-1; a weak D match, TRBD1 (5 bases). The CDR3 covers 14 residues. CDR1 SGHTA and CDR2 FQGNSA come from the germline V gene. V was shortened by 2 bases and J by 9 bases, with 14 bases between the two germline ends. The CDR3 spells CASSLKPRVGEQFF. DNA of the CDR3: TGTGCCAGCAGCTTAAAACCCAGGGTCGGTGAGCAGTTCTTC.

The rearrangement uses TRBV28 and TRBJ1-3; 8 nucleotides line up with TRBD1. The CDR3 covers 14 residues. Germline V gene sequence: CDR1 MDHEN, CDR2 SYDVKM. Trimming at V came to 7 bases and at J to 3 bases, leaving 5 bases not matched to a gene. The CDR3 sequence: CASTIGQGGNTIYF. CDR3 DNA sequence: TGTGCCAGCACCATCGGACAGGGTGGAAACACCATATATTTT. Using reference TRBV28 and TRBJ1-3 for the parts outside the CDR3, the full variable domain is DVKVTQSSRYLVKRTGEKVFLECVQDMDHENMFWYRQDPGLGLRLIYFSYDVKMKEKGDIPEGYSVSREKKERFSLILESASTNQTSMYLCASTIGQGGNTIYFGEGSWLTVV.

The rearrangement uses TRBV12-5 and TRBJ2-4; 14 bases agree with TRBD2. The ends lost 5 bases at V and 0 bases at J; junction bases unmatched: 12. Germline V gene lookup returns CDR1 LGHNT and CDR2 FRNRAP. CDR3 length: 20 residues. CDR3 residues: CASGPSPGLAGAGAKNIQYF. The CDR3 DNA follows: TGTGCTAGTGGTCCTTCACCGGGACTAGCGGGGGCGGGAGCCAAAAACATTCAGTACTTC.